This T cell receptor (beta chain) was sequenced during a study of T cell repertoires in cytomegalovirus infection. Study details: Based on public TCR beta signatures, there were indications of CMV infection and of a matching HLA type. Whole-study results and caveats: People with CMV and the relevant HLA were identified by cumulative public TCR beta family frequency. Dominant in the ex vivo response were TCR beta clonotypes restricted by HLA-C and specific for CMV.

In the case of this clonotype: Its target is unknown.

TCRdb itself ran the reads through MiXCR, one entry per CDR3 protein. The sample carries roughly 760,000 distinct CDR3 sequences, approximately 34% recorded once. Per the germline V gene, CDR1 is LGHNA and CDR2 is YNFKEQ. CDR3 size: 19 residues. Germline trimming cut 0 bases from V and 2 bases from J; bases unmatched to any gene: 9. The chain recombines TRBV4-2 with TRBJ2-3; the match to TRBD2 covers 12 bases. The sample taken for sequencing was PBMCs. The sequence came from a human donor in good health (CMV status not recorded). Some clones in this sample may be carry-over from other donors' samples. DNA of the CDR3: TGTGCCAGCAGCCAAGAAACAAGGACTAGCGGGACTCCCACAGATACGCAGTATTTT. This translates into CASSQETRTSGTPTDTQYF.